The 3 T cell receptor beta chains reported below all come from one sample, sequenced in a study of blood T cell repertoires in COVID-19. Profiled with immunoSEQ multiplex PCR; TCRdb holds only in-frame clones, not every one. The profile shows around 60,000 clones, over 75% of them singletons. Sequencing was carried out using peripheral blood. All receptors derive from a man between 65 and 79 years old with acute or convalescent COVID-19.

The chain joins TRBV10-3 to TRBJ1-1, with 9 nucleotides matching TRBD1. The V gene end was trimmed by 4 bases and the J gene end by 2 bases; junction bases not matched to a gene: 5. This CDR3 is built from 15 residues. Germline V CDR1 and CDR2: ENHRY, SYGVKD. The DNA of the CDR3 is TGTGCCATCAGTGGGACGGACAGGGGTAACACTGAAGCTTTCTTT. It translates to CAISGTDRGNTEAFF.

This clone was observed a few times. This chain connects TRBV9 to TRBJ2-7; the D gene is possibly TRBD2 (6 bases). The germline gives CDR1 SGDLS, CDR2 YYNGEE. Trimming cost V 3 bases and J 0 bases, with 13 bases left between them. This CDR3 contains 15 residues. The CDR3 sequence: CASSGGDFYSYEQYF. The DNA for the CDR3 is TGTGCCAGCAGCGGGGGGGACTTCTACTCCTACGAGCAGTACTTC.

The chain joins TRBV30 to TRBJ2-1; a weak D match, TRBD2 (5 bases). CDR1 is GTSNPN, CDR2 SVGIG, per germline (reference sequence). Trimming shortened V by 7 bases and J by 1 base, and 11 bases separated the two germline ends. The CDR3 sequence is 13 residues long. The CDR3 loop reads CAYVARSYNEQFF. The CDR3 coding sequence is TGTGCCTACGTAGCGCGGTCCTACAATGAGCAGTTCTTC.